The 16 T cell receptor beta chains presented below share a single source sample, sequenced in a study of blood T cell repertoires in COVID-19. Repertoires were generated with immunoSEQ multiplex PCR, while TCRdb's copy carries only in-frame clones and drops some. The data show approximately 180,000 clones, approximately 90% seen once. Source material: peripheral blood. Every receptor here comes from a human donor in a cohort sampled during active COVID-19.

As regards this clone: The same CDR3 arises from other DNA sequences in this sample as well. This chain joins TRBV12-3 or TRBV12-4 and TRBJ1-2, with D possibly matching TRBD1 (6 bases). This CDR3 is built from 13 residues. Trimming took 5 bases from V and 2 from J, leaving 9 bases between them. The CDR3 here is CASSKQGNYGYTF. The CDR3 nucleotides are TGTGCCAGCAGTAAACAGGGAAACTATGGCTACACCTTC.

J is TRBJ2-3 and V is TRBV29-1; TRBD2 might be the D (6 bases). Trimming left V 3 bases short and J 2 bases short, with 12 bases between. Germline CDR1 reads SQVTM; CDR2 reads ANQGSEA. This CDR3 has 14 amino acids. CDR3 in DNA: TGCAGCGTTGACGAGGGACTTCACACAGATACGCAGTATTTT. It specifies CSVDEGLHTDTQYF.

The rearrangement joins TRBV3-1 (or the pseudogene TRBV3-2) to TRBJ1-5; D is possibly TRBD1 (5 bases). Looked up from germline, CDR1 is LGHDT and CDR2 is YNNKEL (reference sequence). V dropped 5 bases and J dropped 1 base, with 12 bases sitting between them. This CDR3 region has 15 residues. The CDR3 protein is CASSETSGSNQPQHF. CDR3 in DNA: TGTGCCAGCAGCGAAACTTCAGGGAGCAATCAGCCCCAGCATTTT.

The DNA for the CDR3 is TGCGCCAGCAGCCAAGATCCCGGGACAGAGAATGAAAAACTGTTTTTT. Translation: CASSQDPGTENEKLFF. The genes are TRBV4-1 and TRBJ1-4, with TRBD1 matching 7 bases. CDR1 is MGHRA and CDR2 is YSYEKL in the germline V gene. The J segment lost 5 bases and the V segment lost 0 bases, leaving 6 bases of the junction unmatched. CDR3 length equals 16 residues.

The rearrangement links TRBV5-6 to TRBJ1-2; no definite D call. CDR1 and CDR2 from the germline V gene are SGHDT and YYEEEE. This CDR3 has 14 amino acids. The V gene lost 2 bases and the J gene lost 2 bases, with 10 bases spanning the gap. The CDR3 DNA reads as TGTGCCAGCAGCTTTTACCAGACAAACTATGGCTACACCTTC. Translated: CASSFYQTNYGYTF.

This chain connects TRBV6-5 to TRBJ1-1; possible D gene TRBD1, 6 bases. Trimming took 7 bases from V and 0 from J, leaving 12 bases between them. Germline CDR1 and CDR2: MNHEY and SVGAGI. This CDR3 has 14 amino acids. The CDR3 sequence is CASTPRGMNTEAFF. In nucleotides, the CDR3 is TGTGCCAGCACTCCAAGGGGGATGAACACTGAAGCTTTCTTT.

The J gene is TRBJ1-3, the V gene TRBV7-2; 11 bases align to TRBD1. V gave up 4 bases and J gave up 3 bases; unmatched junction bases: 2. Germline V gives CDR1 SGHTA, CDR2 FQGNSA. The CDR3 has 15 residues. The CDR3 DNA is TGTGCCAGCAGCTGGGGACAGGGGGATGGAAACACCATATATTTT. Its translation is CASSWGQGDGNTIYF.

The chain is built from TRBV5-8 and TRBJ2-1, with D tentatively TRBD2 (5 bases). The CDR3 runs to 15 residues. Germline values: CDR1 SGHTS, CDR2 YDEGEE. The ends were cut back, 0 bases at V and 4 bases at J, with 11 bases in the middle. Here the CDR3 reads CASSLGPTSYNEQFF. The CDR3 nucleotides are TGTGCCAGCAGCTTGGGCCCTACTAGTTACAATGAGCAGTTCTTC.

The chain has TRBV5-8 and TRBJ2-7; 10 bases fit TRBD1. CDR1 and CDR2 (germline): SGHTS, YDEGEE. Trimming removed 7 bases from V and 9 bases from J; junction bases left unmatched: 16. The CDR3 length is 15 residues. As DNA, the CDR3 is TGTGCCAGCGGGCCCCGGGACAGGGGTTATTATGGGCAGTACTTC. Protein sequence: CASGPRDRGYYGQYF.

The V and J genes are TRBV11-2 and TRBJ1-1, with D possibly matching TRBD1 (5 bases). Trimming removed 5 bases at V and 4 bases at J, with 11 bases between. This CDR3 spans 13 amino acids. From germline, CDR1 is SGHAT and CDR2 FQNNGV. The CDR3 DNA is TGTGCCAGCAGCCTTTCAGGGCCCACTGAAGCTTTCTTT. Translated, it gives CASSLSGPTEAFF.

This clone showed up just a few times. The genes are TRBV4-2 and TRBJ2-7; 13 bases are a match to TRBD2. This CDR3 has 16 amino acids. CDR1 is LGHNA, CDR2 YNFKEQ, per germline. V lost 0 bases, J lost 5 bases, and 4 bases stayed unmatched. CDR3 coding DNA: TGTGCCAGCAGCCAAGATGGGACTAGCGGGACCGACGAGCAGTACTTC. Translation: CASSQDGTSGTDEQYF.

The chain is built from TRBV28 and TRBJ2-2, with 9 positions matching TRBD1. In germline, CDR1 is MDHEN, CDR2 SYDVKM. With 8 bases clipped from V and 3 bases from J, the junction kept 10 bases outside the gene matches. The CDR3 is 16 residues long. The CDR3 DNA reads TGTGCCAGCGGTCAACAGGGGGCTGTGGACACCGGGGAGCTGTTTTTT. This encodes CASGQQGAVDTGELFF.

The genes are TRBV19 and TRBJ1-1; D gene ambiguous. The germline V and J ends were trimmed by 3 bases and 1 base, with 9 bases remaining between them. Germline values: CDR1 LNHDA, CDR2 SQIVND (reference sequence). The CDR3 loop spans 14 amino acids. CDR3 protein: CASSMRSENTEAFF. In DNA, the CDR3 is TGTGCCAGTAGTATGCGGTCGGAGAACACTGAAGCTTTCTTT.

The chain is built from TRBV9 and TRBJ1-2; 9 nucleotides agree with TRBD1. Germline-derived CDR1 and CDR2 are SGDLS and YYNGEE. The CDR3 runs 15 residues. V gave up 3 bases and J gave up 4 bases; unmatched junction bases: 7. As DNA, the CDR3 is TGTGCCAGCAGCGCGGACAGGGGTAGTTTCTATGGCTACACCTTC. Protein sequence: CASSADRGSFYGYTF.

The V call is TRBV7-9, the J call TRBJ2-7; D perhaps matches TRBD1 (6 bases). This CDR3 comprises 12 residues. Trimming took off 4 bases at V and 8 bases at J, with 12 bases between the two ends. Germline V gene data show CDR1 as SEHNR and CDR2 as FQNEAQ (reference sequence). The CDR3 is CASSSTGIKQYF. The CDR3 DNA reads TGTGCCAGCAGCTCCACAGGGATAAAGCAGTACTTC.

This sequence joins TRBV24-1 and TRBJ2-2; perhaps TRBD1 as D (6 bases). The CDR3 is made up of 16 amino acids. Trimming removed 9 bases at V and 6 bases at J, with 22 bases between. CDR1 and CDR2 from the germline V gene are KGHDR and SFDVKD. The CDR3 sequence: CATQDPGDRSSGELFF. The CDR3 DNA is TGTGCCACCCAGGACCCAGGGGACCGATCGTCCGGGGAGCTGTTTTTT.